This T cell receptor beta chain was sequenced during a study of T-cell reconstitution after alpha-beta-depleted transplantation in children. Study-wide points: About two months after transplant, alpha-beta T cells reportedly came from several hundred expanded graft clones. The high TCRbeta diversity at day 60 in some patients came from surviving recipient T cells and thymic progenitors. T-cell counts and diversity at one year following transplant were attributed mainly to newly produced T cells.

This CDR3 spans 14 amino acids. Trimming cost V 3 bases and J 4 bases, with 15 bases left between them. Per germline, CDR1 DFQATT and CDR2 SNEGSKA (reference sequence). This clonotype was seen ten or more times. Its antigen is unidentified. Preparation of the TCRbeta library used unique molecular identifiers. TCRdb itself ran the PCR reads through MiXCR, one entry per CDR3 protein. The sample holds tens of thousands of distinct CDR3 sequences; roughly 8.7% are singletons and the top ten take 25% to 30%. This clonotype originated in a male patient between 2 and 10 years old who had a stem cell transplant for chronic granulomatous disease, so the T cells may come from the graft donor. The gene calls are TRBV20-1 and TRBJ2-5, with D tentatively TRBD2 (5 bases). The input for sequencing was PBMCs, mostly from graft donor cells, taken 60 days after TCRalphabeta/CD19-depleted stem cell transplant. In DNA form, the CDR3 reads TGCAGTGCTAGGTTAGCTCCCGGAGGAGAGACCCAGTACTTC. Translated, it gives CSARLAPGGETQYF.